The text below deals with one T cell receptor beta chain. Its matching antigen is unknown. Data came from immunoSEQ multiplex PCR; TCRdb stores just in-frame clones and leaves some out. The sample lists 100,000 to 150,000 clones; approximately 85% were seen once. This specimen comes from a study of T cell responses to AZD1222 COVID-19 vaccine. The V end was cut by 1 base, the J end by 8 bases, with 15 bases between. The CDR3 is 16 residues long. Germline CDR1 and CDR2: LNHDA and SQIVND (reference sequence). General study findings and limits: Just a handful of AZD1222 recipients tested seropositive at baseline.

The rearrangement uses TRBV19 and TRBJ1-6; D call uncertain. The sample consisted of peripheral blood, taken 28 days after the second AZD1222 dose. The TCR comes from an adult who received the AZD1222 COVID-19 vaccine. CDR3 residues: CASSIASRSIDSPLHF. The CDR3 DNA reads TGTGCCAGTAGTATAGCCTCAAGGAGTATAGATTCACCCCTCCACTTT. Using reference TRBV19 and TRBJ1-6 for the parts outside the CDR3, the full variable domain is DGGITQSPKYLFRKEGQNVTLSCEQNLNHDAMYWYRQDPGQGLRLIYYSQIVNDFQKGDIAEGYSVSREKKESFPLTVTSAQKNPTAFYLCASSIASRSIDSPLHFGNGTRLTVT.